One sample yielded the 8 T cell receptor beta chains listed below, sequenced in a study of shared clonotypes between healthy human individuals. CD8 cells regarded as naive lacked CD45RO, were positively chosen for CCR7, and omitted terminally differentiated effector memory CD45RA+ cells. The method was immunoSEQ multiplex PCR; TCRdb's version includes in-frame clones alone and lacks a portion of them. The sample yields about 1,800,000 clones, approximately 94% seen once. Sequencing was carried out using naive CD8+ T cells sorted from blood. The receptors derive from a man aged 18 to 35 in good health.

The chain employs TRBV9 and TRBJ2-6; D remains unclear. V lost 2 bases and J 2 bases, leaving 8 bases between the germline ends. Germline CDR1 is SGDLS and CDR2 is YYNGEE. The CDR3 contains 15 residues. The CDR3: CASSVAFTGANVLTF. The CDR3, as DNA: TGTGCCAGCAGCGTCGCTTTTACTGGGGCCAACGTCCTGACTTTC.

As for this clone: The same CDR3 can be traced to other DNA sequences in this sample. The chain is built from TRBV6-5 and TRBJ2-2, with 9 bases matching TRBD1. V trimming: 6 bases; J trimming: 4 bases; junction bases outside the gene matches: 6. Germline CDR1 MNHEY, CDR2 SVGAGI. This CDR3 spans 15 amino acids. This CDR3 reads CASSLQGAGTGELFF. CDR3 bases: TGTGCCAGCAGCCTACAGGGGGCAGGCACCGGGGAGCTGTTTTTT.

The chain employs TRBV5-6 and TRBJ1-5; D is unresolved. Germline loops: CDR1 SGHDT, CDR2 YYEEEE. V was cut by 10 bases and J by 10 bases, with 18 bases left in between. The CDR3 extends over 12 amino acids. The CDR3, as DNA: TGTGCCCTTGACGTATTATCCAGCCCCCAGCATTTT. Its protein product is CALDVLSSPQHF.

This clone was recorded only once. DNA for the CDR3: TGTGCCAGCAGCTTAGGCCCCGGGTCTGGAAACACCATATATTTT. Its translation: CASSLGPGSGNTIYF. The gene calls are TRBV13 and TRBJ1-3; D gene ambiguous. CDR1 is PRHDT, CDR2 FYEKMQ, per germline (reference sequence). V was clipped by 0 bases and J by 1 base, with 7 bases between them. The CDR3 totals 15 residues.

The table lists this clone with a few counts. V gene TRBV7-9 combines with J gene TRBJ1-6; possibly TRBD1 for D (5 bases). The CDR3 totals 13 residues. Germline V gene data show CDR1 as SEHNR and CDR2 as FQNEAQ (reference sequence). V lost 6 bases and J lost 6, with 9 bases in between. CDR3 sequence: CASRQEPNSPLHF. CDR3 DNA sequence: TGTGCCAGCAGACAGGAACCTAATTCACCCCTCCACTTT.

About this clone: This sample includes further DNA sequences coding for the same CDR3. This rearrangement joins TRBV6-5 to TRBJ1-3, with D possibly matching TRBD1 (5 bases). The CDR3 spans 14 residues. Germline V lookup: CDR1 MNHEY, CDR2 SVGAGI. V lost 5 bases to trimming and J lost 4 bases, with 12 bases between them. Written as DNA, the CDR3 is TGTGCCAGCAGTCCGGGGGGGGAAGGAAACACCATATATTTT. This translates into CASSPGGEGNTIYF.

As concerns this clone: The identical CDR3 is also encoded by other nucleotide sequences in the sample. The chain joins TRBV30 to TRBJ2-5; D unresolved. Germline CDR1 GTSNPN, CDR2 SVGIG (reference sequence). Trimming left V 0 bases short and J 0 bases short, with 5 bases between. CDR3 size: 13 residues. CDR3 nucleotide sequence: TGTGCCTGGAGTGTAGGGTACCAAGAGACCCAGTACTTC. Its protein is CAWSVGYQETQYF.

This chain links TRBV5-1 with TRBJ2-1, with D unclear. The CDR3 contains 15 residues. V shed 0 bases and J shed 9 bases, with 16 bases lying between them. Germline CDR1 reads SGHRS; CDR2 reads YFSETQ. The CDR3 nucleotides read TGCGCCAGCAGCTTGGGAGGCATTCGCTACGGTGAGCAGTTCTTC. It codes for CASSLGGIRYGEQFF.